These 23 T cell receptor beta chains came from one sample sequenced in a study of cytomegalovirus exposure and HLA in healthy donors. The PCR made use of 60 Vbeta and 13 Jbeta primers. Sequencing used immunoSEQ multiplex PCR; TCRdb keeps in-frame clones, though not all of them. The sample consists of roughly 110,000 clones, about 81% of them appearing once. The sequenced material came from PBMCs. These receptors all stem from a male donor in good health and CMV-seropositive.

In regard to this clone: At the DNA level, this CDR3 is encoded by other sequences in the same sample as well. This sequence joins TRBV5-1 and TRBJ2-5; 7 positions agree with TRBD2. There are 14 residues in the CDR3. J was trimmed by 1 base and V by 0 bases; bases with no gene match: 0. Germline CDR1 reads SGHRS; CDR2 reads YFSETQ. The CDR3 DNA follows: TGCGCCAGCAGCTTGGGGGGGGGCCAAGAGACCCAGTACTTC. It yields the protein CASSLGGGQETQYF.

The chain has TRBV28 and TRBJ1-6, with a tentative D call TRBD1 (5 bases). This CDR3 spans 15 amino acids. Germline loops: CDR1 MDHEN, CDR2 SYDVKM. V gave up 3 bases and J gave up 5 bases, with 11 bases separating them. In DNA, the CDR3 is TGTGCCAGCAGTTTGGGGCAGAGAGATAATTCACCCCTCCACTTT. This codes for CASSLGQRDNSPLHF.

V usage is TRBV7-2 and J usage is TRBJ2-5; no firm D call. V was trimmed by 3 bases and J by 5 bases, leaving 7 bases between them. Germline CDR1 reads SGHTA; CDR2 reads FQGNSA. This CDR3 is 12 amino acids long. CDR3 coding DNA: TGTGCCAGCAGCTTCTCGTCTGAGACCCAGTACTTC. Protein: CASSFSSETQYF.

This sequence joins TRBV29-1 and TRBJ1-1, with D maybe TRBD1 (5 bases). Germline V gene lookup returns CDR1 SQVTM and CDR2 ANQGSEA. V dropped 7 bases and J dropped 2 bases, with 8 bases sitting between them. The CDR3 totals 11 residues. CDR3 amino acids: CSADSNTEAFF. CDR3 sequence (DNA): TGCAGCGCAGACAGTAACACTGAAGCTTTCTTT.

The gene calls are TRBV11-3 and TRBJ2-3, with 8 bases matching TRBD1. The CDR3 extends over 14 amino acids. Trimming removed 5 bases from V and 5 bases from J; junction bases left unmatched: 6. Germline V gene data show CDR1 as SGHNT and CDR2 as YENEEA. This CDR3 is CASSPRTGRDTQYF. The CDR3 DNA sequence: TGTGCCAGCAGCCCCAGGACAGGGCGAGATACGCAGTATTTT. Complete variable domain (other parts from reference TRBV11-3 and TRBJ2-3): EAGVVQSPRYKIIEKKQPVAFWCNPISGHNTLYWYLQNLGQGPELLIRYENEEAVDDSQLPKDRFSAERLKGVDSTLKIQPAELGDSAVYLCASSPRTGRDTQYFGPGTRLTVL.

The chain uses TRBV5-1 and TRBJ2-1, with 10 positions matching TRBD2. Losses at the gene ends were 4 bases for V and 6 bases for J; bases not matched to a gene: 7. CDR3 length: 15 amino acids. Germline V CDR1 and CDR2: SGHRS, YFSETQ. CDR3 region: CASSPLAGATNEQFF. For the CDR3, the DNA is TGCGCCAGCAGCCCCCTAGCGGGGGCAACCAATGAGCAGTTCTTC.

The CDR3 DNA reads as TGTGCCAGTAGTACCCATCCGGGACAAAGGGCGGTGTCTAGTTCCTACGAGCAGTACTTC. Translating it yields CASSTHPGQRAVSSSYEQYF. The chain uses TRBV19 and TRBJ2-7; D is perhaps TRBD1 (6 bases). With 4 bases removed from V and 1 base from J, the gap between germline ends came to 29 bases. CDR1 and CDR2 (germline): LNHDA, SQIVND (reference sequence). The CDR3 totals 20 residues.

The J gene is TRBJ1-5, the V gene TRBV5-1; TRBD1 might be the D (5 bases). The germline V gene has CDR1 SGHRS and CDR2 YFSETQ. This CDR3 spans 16 amino acids. Trimming stripped 4 bases from V and 5 bases from J, with 19 bases between. Here the CDR3 DNA reads TGCGCCAGCAGCCCCACGGGGGAGACGGGGTATCAGCCCCAGCATTTT. As protein: CASSPTGETGYQPQHF. Based on the CDR3 plus reference TRBV5-1 and TRBJ1-5, the full variable domain is KAGVTQTPRYLIKTRGQQVTLSCSPISGHRSVSWYQQTPGQGLQFLFEYFSETQRNKGNFPGRFSGRQFSNSRSEMNVSTLELGDSALYLCASSPTGETGYQPQHFGDGTRLSIL.

The chain recombines TRBV6-6 with TRBJ2-5; weak D call: TRBD1 (6 bases). The CDR3 totals 15 residues. The V end lost 4 bases, the J end lost 1 base, and 13 bases lay between the germline ends. CDR1 is MNHNY and CDR2 is SVGAGI in the germline V gene (reference sequence). The CDR3 sequence: CASSSSRGSQETQYF. The CDR3, as DNA: TGTGCCAGCAGTTCCTCGAGGGGGTCCCAAGAGACCCAGTACTTC.

This clone has a handful of counts. The genes are TRBV7-3 and TRBJ2-1; 9 nucleotides align to TRBD2. The trim removed 2 bases at V and 4 bases at J, leaving 18 bases unmatched. Germline V gene data show CDR1 as SGHTA and CDR2 as FQGTGA. This CDR3 is built from 20 residues. The CDR3 loop is CASSLEGPGLASNEYNEQFF. The CDR3 region has the DNA TGTGCCAGCAGCTTAGAGGGACCGGGACTAGCCTCCAACGAATACAATGAGCAGTTCTTC. The complete variable domain, with remaining parts taken from reference TRBV7-3 and TRBJ2-1, reads GAGVSQTPSNKVTEKGKYVELRCDPISGHTALYWYRQSLGQGPEFLIYFQGTGAADDSGLPNDRFFAVRPEGSVSTLKIQRTERGDSAVYLCASSLEGPGLASNEYNEQFFGPGTRLTVL.

J is TRBJ2-5 and V is TRBV5-1; 9 bases are a match to TRBD2. Germline assignment: CDR1 SGHRS and CDR2 YFSETQ. The length of the CDR3 is 17 residues. Unmatched junction bases numbered 8, after V lost 0 bases and J lost 2 bases. The DNA for the CDR3 is TGCGCCAGCAGCTTGGCTAGCGGGATGAACCAACAAGAGACCCAGTACTTC. It yields the protein CASSLASGMNQQETQYF.

Only a few counts were recorded for this clone. The chain links TRBV15 to TRBJ1-1; weak D call: TRBD1 (6 bases). CDR3 length: 14 amino acids. The V end was cut by 6 bases, the J end by 3 bases, with 14 bases between. Germline V lookup: CDR1 LNHNV, CDR2 YYDKDF (reference sequence). This CDR3 reads CATRQLTGYTEAFF. CDR3 DNA sequence: TGTGCCACCAGGCAACTCACAGGGTACACTGAAGCTTTCTTT.

This clone was counted only a few times. This chain joins TRBV6-4 and TRBJ2-2; 8 bases fit TRBD2. The CDR3 length is 16 residues. Germline CDR1 is MRHNA and CDR2 is SNTAGT. Unmatched junction bases numbered 4, after V lost 3 bases and J lost 1 base. Here the CDR3 DNA reads TGTGCCAGCAGTGAGAGCGGGGGCGGGAACACCGGGGAGCTGTTTTTT. This codes for CASSESGGGNTGELFF.

This clone was observed once. This chain links TRBV5-5 with TRBJ2-5; D ambiguous. The V gene lost 5 bases and the J gene lost 0 bases, with 14 bases spanning the gap. The CDR3 contains 15 residues. The V gene's germline CDR1 is SGHKS and CDR2 YYEKEE (reference sequence). Here the CDR3 reads CASSQLNPYQETQYF. In nucleotides, the CDR3 is TGTGCCAGCAGTCAACTAAACCCGTACCAAGAGACCCAGTACTTC.

V is TRBV2 and J is TRBJ1-2, with 12 bases matching TRBD1. CDR1 is SNHLY, CDR2 FYNNEI, per germline. CDR3 length: 15 amino acids. V lost 4 bases and J lost 8; bases outside the gene matches: 8. The CDR3 nucleotides read TGTGCCAGCAGTGCAGGGACAGGGGGCGCGAGGGGCTACACCTTC. It codes for CASSAGTGGARGYTF.

The V gene is TRBV6-5, the J gene TRBJ2-1; 9 nucleotides align to TRBD2. In germline, CDR1 is MNHEY, CDR2 SVGAGI. Trimming at V came to 2 bases and at J to 7 bases, leaving 9 bases not matched to a gene. There are 16 residues in the CDR3. The CDR3 protein is CASSYVGRGGRNEQFF. The CDR3 region has the DNA TGTGCCAGCAGTTACGTTGGGCGGGGGGGCCGGAATGAGCAGTTCTTC.

The rearrangement links TRBV10-3 to TRBJ2-7; maybe TRBD1 (7 bases). V dropped 0 bases and J dropped 3 bases, with 12 bases sitting between them. The germline V gene encodes CDR1 ENHRY and CDR2 SYGVKD. The CDR3 loop spans 15 amino acids. The chain's CDR3 is CAISESGQGGYEQYF. DNA for the CDR3: TGTGCCATCAGTGAGTCGGGGCAGGGGGGCTACGAGCAGTACTTC.

The V call is TRBV30, the J call TRBJ2-5; D call uncertain. Trimming left V 2 bases short and J 5 bases short, with 3 bases between. This CDR3 comprises 10 residues. Germline V CDR1 and CDR2: GTSNPN, SVGIG (reference sequence). CDR3 region: CAWSSETQYF. The DNA of the CDR3 is TGTGCCTGGAGTTCGGAGACCCAGTACTTC.

V usage is TRBV25-1 and J usage is TRBJ1-4; 8 bases are a match to TRBD1. Unmatched junction bases numbered 5, after V lost 3 bases and J lost 8 bases. Looked up from germline, CDR1 is MGHDK and CDR2 is SYGVNS. CDR3 length equals 14 residues. The CDR3 loop reads CASSDSRDREKLFF. CDR3 DNA sequence: TGTGCCAGCAGTGATAGCCGGGACAGGGAAAAACTGTTTTTT.

The rearrangement links TRBV2 to TRBJ2-2; D is possibly TRBD1 (6 bases). V gave up 8 bases and J gave up 1 base, with 8 bases separating them. This CDR3 has 13 amino acids. The germline V gene encodes CDR1 SNHLY and CDR2 FYNNEI. The chain's CDR3 is CASQTGNTGELFF. The CDR3 region has the DNA TGTGCCAGCCAGACAGGGAACACCGGGGAGCTGTTTTTT.

This clone was observed once. The chain carries TRBV13 and TRBJ2-5; 8 positions match TRBD2. The CDR3 runs 14 residues. Germline V gives CDR1 PRHDT, CDR2 FYEKMQ (reference sequence). V lost 2 bases, J lost 4 bases, and 3 bases stayed unmatched. In DNA, the CDR3 is TGTGCCAGCAGCTTAATCGGGGGGGGAGAGACCCAGTACTTC. This codes for CASSLIGGGETQYF.

The chain recombines TRBV2 with TRBJ2-1, with a weak D call TRBD1 (6 bases). Germline CDR1 and CDR2: SNHLY and FYNNEI. This CDR3 contains 15 residues. V was trimmed by 6 bases and J by 13 bases, leaving 25 bases between them. This CDR3 is CASSQSGTSKERQFF. The CDR3 coding sequence is TGTGCCAGCAGCCAATCCGGGACATCCAAGGAGAGACAGTTCTTC.

The V and J genes are TRBV5-1 and TRBJ2-7; 7 positions match TRBD2. This CDR3 region has 16 residues. After removal of 0 bases from V and 1 base from J, the junction contained 7 bases not matched to a gene. CDR1 is SGHRS and CDR2 is YFSETQ in the germline V gene. CDR3 sequence: CASSLGFGGKSYEQYF. The DNA for the CDR3 is TGCGCCAGCAGCTTGGGGTTCGGGGGGAAATCCTACGAGCAGTACTTC.